Included here is one T cell receptor (beta chain) sequence, with context. The target antigen is unknown. A read error may account for a junction end that differs from germline. The data were obtained in a study of cytomegalovirus exposure and HLA in healthy donors. This CDR3 is built from 13 residues. Germline V lookup: CDR1 MNHNY, CDR2 SVGAGI (reference sequence). Overall study findings and caveats: Despite most TCR sequences being rare, some public TCRs occurred in many donors.

The method was immunoSEQ multiplex PCR; TCRdb's version includes in-frame clones alone and lacks a portion of them. Of about 200,000 clones listed, less than 85% were seen once; the top ten hold 4.5% to 6%. The rearrangement joins TRBV6-6 to TRBJ1-2; D is uncertain. This receptor was obtained from a woman between 18 and 29 years old in good health and CMV-seronegative. Sequencing used PBMCs. The CDR3 bases are TGTGCCAGCAGTTACTCGCCAAGGAGCCATCACCACTTC. This sequence encodes CASSYSPRSHHHF.